The T cell receptor (beta chain) described here comes from a study of T cells in Graves' hyperthyroidism and ophthalmopathy. This CDR3 has 17 residues. The germline gives CDR1 MNHEY, CDR2 SVGEGT. V lost 5 bases and J 0 bases, leaving 17 bases between the germline ends. This clonotype was found a few times. The CDR3 regions of TCR beta were amplified from RNA transcripts. TCR CDR3 underwent first-round RT-PCR with the HTBI primer set. TCRdb passed the multiplex PCR reads through MiXCR, listing each CDR3 protein once. Altogether almost 600,000 distinct CDR3 sequences are present, approximately 15% being singletons, with the ten largest covering almost 6%.

V is TRBV6-2 or TRBV6-3 and J is TRBJ1-5, with D unresolved. The source material was blood. The source is a woman aged 25 to 39 with Graves' hyperthyroidism that later progressed to Graves' ophthalmopathy. CDR3 protein: CASSPFRRSNSNQPQHF. CDR3 bases: TGTGCCAGCAGTCCCTTTCGACGGAGCAATAGCAATCAGCCCCAGCATTTT.